This is a list of T cell receptor beta chains from one sample in a study of tumor-infiltrating lymphocytes in primary liver carcinoma. TCRdb redid the calling of the multiplex PCR reads with MiXCR, one entry per CDR3 protein. Of around 25,000 distinct CDR3 sequences detected, about 74% appear once; the ten largest clones hold 32%. The sample comprised liver tumor tissue from sampling region 5. Receptors were obtained from a woman aged 25-40 years with primary liver carcinoma and hepatitis B virus infection. Both conserved end residues are part of each CDR3. A D gene is named only where the DNA matches it firmly. For some rows the clone size is stated as once, few or many, or as a class when expanded; others skip it.

clone size	D gene	V gene	J gene	CDR3 DNA	CDR3 protein
NA	NA	TRBV6-1	TRBJ2-2	TGTACCAGCAGCGAAACCCTTCCCGGGGGCGCCGCGAACACCGGGGAGCTGCTTTTT	CTSSETLPGGAANTGELLF
NA	TRBD2	TRBV12-3/TRBV12-4	TRBJ2-7	TGTGTCAGCAGTCATGGGCTAGCGGGGCGGGGCGAGCAGTACTTC	CVSSHGLAGRGEQYF
medium-sized	NA	TRBV29-1	TRBJ2-5	TGCAGCGTTGCCCTCTCCGGGACGGGACAGACCCAGTACTTC	CSVALSGTGQTQYF
NA	NA	TRBV13	TRBJ1-2	TGTGCCAGCAGCTTAAAAGAGGACTTCTATGGCTGCACCTTC	CASSLKEDFYGCTF
NA	NA	TRBV29-1	TRBJ2-5	TGCAGCGCCCGGGCCCAGCAAGAGACTCAGTACTTC	CSARAQQETQYF
NA	NA	TRBV24-1	TRBJ2-3	TGTGCCGCCAGTGAGAAGACACACCCATCAGATACGCAGTATTTT	CAASEKTHPSDTQYF
NA	TRBD2	TRBV7-9	TRBJ2-7	TGTGCCTGCAGCTCAGAGGTAGCGGGTCCCCGGGATCAGTACTTC	CACSSEVAGPRDQYF
NA	NA	TRBV11-2	TRBJ2-7	TGTGCCGGCAGCTTAGGTCCCATCGAGCAGTATTTC	CAGSLGPIEQYF
few	NA	TRBV7-2	TRBJ2-1	TGTGCCAGCAGCTTAGGAACCCTAGTTCAGAATGAGCAGTTCTTC	CASSLGTLVQNEQFF
NA	TRBD1	TRBV11-2	TRBJ2-3	TGCGCCAGCAGCCGGAAGCGACAGGGAAGGGAAGATATGCAGTATTTT	CASSRKRQGREDMQYF
NA	NA	TRBV4-3	TRBJ2-1	TGCGTCAGCAGCCGCACAGAGTTGGTCAATGACCAGTTCTTC	CVSSRTELVNDQFF
NA	TRBD2	TRBV11-3	TRBJ2-5	TGTGCCAGCAGCCCGGGGGGTTCTAGCCAGAGTGCGCAAGAGACCCAGTACTTC	CASSPGGSSQSAQETQYF
NA	TRBD2	TRBV6-5	TRBJ2-7	TGTGCCAGCAGCATCGCCGGGATTAGCGGGAGCTCCTACGAGCAATACTTC	CASSIAGISGSSYEQYF
once	TRBD2	TRBV11-3	TRBJ2-1	TGTGCCAGCAGCCGACTAGCGGGGGGGTTTAAGCAGTTCTTC	CASSRLAGGFKQFF
few	NA	TRBV29-1	TRBJ2-3	TGCAGCCATAGAGACACAGATATGCAGTATTTT	CSHRDTDMQYF
NA	TRBD1	TRBV6-1	TRBJ1-1	TGTGCCAGCAGTATTGACAGGGGGGACACTGAAGCTTTCTTC	CASSIDRGDTEAFF
few	NA	TRBV12-3/TRBV12-4	TRBJ1-1	TGTGCCAGCGGTCCTGGGGGGGGTTTTGAAGCTTTATTT	CASGPGGGFEALF
NA	NA	TRBV12-3/TRBV12-4	TRBJ1-1	TGTGCCAGCAATTGGGGACATAAGAACACTGAGCCTTTCTTT	CASNWGHKNTEPFF
NA	NA	TRBV5-6	TRBJ2-6	TGTGCTAGCAGCCAGGACAGCGGCTTCTCTGGGGCCAACGTCCTGACTTTC	CASSQDSGFSGANVLTF
NA	NA	TRBV6-5	TRBJ1-1	TGTGCCAGCAGGGCTCTAACAGAGCCCGACCGTTCCGCTGAAGCTTTCTTT	CASRALTEPDRSAEAFF
NA	NA	TRBV11-2	TRBJ2-3	TGTACTAGCAGCTCAGTGAACTCCGATACGCAGTATTTT	CTSSSVNSDTQYF
NA	NA	TRBV5-1	TRBJ1-1	TGCGCCAGCAGTTCGGACTGTTGGAACACTGAAGCTTTCTTT	CASSSDCWNTEAFF
NA	TRBD2	TRBV28	TRBJ2-1	TGTGCCAGCGGTACACGGACTGGCGGGAGGGGGTACAATGAGCAGTTCTTC	CASGTRTGGRGYNEQFF
NA	TRBD2	TRBV11-2	TRBJ2-7	TGTGCCAGGAGCTTAGTAAGCGGGAGCTACGAGCAATTCTTC	CARSLVSGSYEQFF
NA	TRBD1	TRBV11-2	TRBJ2-1	TGTGCCACCAGATTAGAACAGGGGGCGAGGCGGGAGAGGGGGCACTGCAATGAGCAGTTCTTC	CATRLEQGARRERGHCNEQFF